This passage covers 2 T cell receptor beta chains from one sample sequenced in a study of shared clonotypes between healthy human individuals. Using immunoSEQ multiplex PCR, the repertoire was profiled, and TCRdb retains in-frame clones only, with some absent. Here the sample spans about 330,000 clones, approximately 79% being singletons. The sequenced sample consisted of memory CD4+ T cells sorted from blood. Described subset: CD45RA-negative fraction. These receptors all come from a man aged 25-40 years in good health.

The genes are TRBV7-3 and TRBJ2-1; TRBD2 aligns across 9 bases. Germline trimming cut 8 bases from V and 9 bases from J; bases unmatched to any gene: 2. Germline loops: CDR1 SGHTA, CDR2 FQGTGA. The CDR3 extends over 11 amino acids. The CDR3 loop reads CASGLASEQFF. Written as DNA, the CDR3 is TGTGCCAGCGGACTAGCGAGTGAGCAGTTCTTC.

In its sample, this clone was seen many times. The chain has TRBV10-1 and TRBJ1-1; D is ambiguous. Germline V gene lookup returns CDR1 WNHNN and CDR2 SYGVQD (reference sequence). Trimming cost V 8 bases and J 0 bases, with 7 bases left between them. The CDR3 spans 12 residues. The CDR3 nucleotides read TGCGCCAGCCCAACAGTGAACACTGAAGCTTTCTTT. Its translation: CASPTVNTEAFF.